A selection of T cell receptor beta chains follows, all from one sample in a study of PD-1 blockade in mismatch repair-deficient tumors. Clones were read by immunoSEQ multiplex PCR, and TCRdb kept only the in-frame ones, dropping some. Among about 14,000 clones listed, around 83% were seen once. These receptors have no known antigen. Sample: cells cultured in vitro, taken from a patient treated with pembrolizumab. The receptors come from an adult with mismatch repair-deficient cancer. Both conserved end residues are part of each CDR3. D genes are given only for firm matches. Clone size is given for some rows only: seen once, a few or many times, or a class if the clone is expanded.

abundance: -
d_gene: -
j_gene: TRBJ1-2
v_gene: TRBV30
CDR3nt: TGTGCCTGGAGGACTCAGGGGTGGAAAGCTAACTATGGCTACACCTTC
CDR3aa: CAWRTQGWKANYGYTF

abundance: few
d_gene: TRBD2
j_gene: TRBJ2-7
v_gene: TRBV2
CDR3nt: TGTGCCAGCAAAGGGGGACTAGCAGACTACGAGCAGTACTTC
CDR3aa: CASKGGLADYEQYF

abundance: -
d_gene: -
j_gene: TRBJ1-1
v_gene: TRBV7-3
CDR3nt: TGTGCCAGCAGCTTAACAGGGATGAACACTGAAGCTTTCTTT
CDR3aa: CASSLTGMNTEAFF

abundance: -
d_gene: TRBD2
j_gene: TRBJ2-1
v_gene: TRBV5-1
CDR3nt: TGCGCCAGCACGGGACTAGCGGGAGGCGAGCAGTTCTTC
CDR3aa: CASTGLAGGEQFF

abundance: -
d_gene: TRBD1
j_gene: TRBJ2-3
v_gene: TRBV7-6
CDR3nt: TGTGCCAGCAGCTTAGCCCCGACAGGGCTGCCAGATACGCAGTATTTT
CDR3aa: CASSLAPTGLPDTQYF

abundance: few
d_gene: TRBD2
j_gene: TRBJ2-2
v_gene: TRBV28
CDR3nt: TGTGCCAGCAGTTCCCCGACTAGCGGCACCGGGGAGCTGTTTTTT
CDR3aa: CASSSPTSGTGELFF

abundance: -
d_gene: -
j_gene: TRBJ1-6
v_gene: TRBV10-2
CDR3nt: TGCGCCAGCAGTGATCCCCGACGCTCCTATAATTCACCCCTCCACTTT
CDR3aa: CASSDPRRSYNSPLHF

abundance: once
d_gene: -
j_gene: TRBJ1-1
v_gene: TRBV5-6
CDR3nt: TGTGCCAGCAGCTTGGAAGGAGGAGGCTTGGCTTTCTTT
CDR3aa: CASSLEGGGLAFF

abundance: -
d_gene: -
j_gene: TRBJ2-3
v_gene: TRBV19
CDR3nt: TGTGCCAGTGGTCAGGGGACAGATACGCAGTATTTT
CDR3aa: CASGQGTDTQYF

abundance: once
d_gene: -
j_gene: TRBJ2-7
v_gene: TRBV2
CDR3nt: TGTGCCAGCAGTAGGCAGGGAGGCTCCTACGAGCAGTACTTC
CDR3aa: CASSRQGGSYEQYF

abundance: -
d_gene: -
j_gene: TRBJ2-1
v_gene: TRBV11-3
CDR3nt: TGTGCCAGCAGCACCAGTGGTGGATATGTAAAGGAGCAGTTCTTC
CDR3aa: CASSTSGGYVKEQFF

abundance: -
d_gene: -
j_gene: TRBJ2-7
v_gene: TRBV5-1
CDR3nt: TGCGCCAGCAGCCGGACAGCCTACGAGCAGTACTTC
CDR3aa: CASSRTAYEQYF

abundance: -
d_gene: -
j_gene: TRBJ2-5
v_gene: TRBV28
CDR3nt: TGTGCCAGCAGCGTTCTCCGGGACTCGGATGTCGAGACCCAGTACTTC
CDR3aa: CASSVLRDSDVETQYF

abundance: -
d_gene: TRBD2
j_gene: TRBJ2-2
v_gene: TRBV2
CDR3nt: TGTGCCAGTCGTACTAGCGAGAACACCGGGGAGCTGTTTTTT
CDR3aa: CASRTSENTGELFF

abundance: -
d_gene: -
j_gene: TRBJ2-7
v_gene: TRBV5-1
CDR3nt: TGCGCCAGCAGCTTTCGCGCGCCTGGGGGGGAGCAGTACTTC
CDR3aa: CASSFRAPGGEQYF

abundance: -
d_gene: -
j_gene: TRBJ2-7
v_gene: TRBV27
CDR3nt: TGTGCCAGCAGTTTATCACAGGCTCCTACGGCGCAGTACTTC
CDR3aa: CASSLSQAPTAQYF

abundance: -
d_gene: -
j_gene: TRBJ2-1
v_gene: TRBV12-5
CDR3nt: TGTGCTAGTGGTTTGTCTTCCTCTCGGGGGCGGGAAAACCGAAATGAGCAGTTCTTC
CDR3aa: CASGLSSSRGRENRNEQFF

abundance: -
d_gene: TRBD1
j_gene: TRBJ1-2
v_gene: TRBV5-1
CDR3nt: TGCGCCAGCAGCTTGGCCGGAGGGGGCGGCTATGGCTACACCTTC
CDR3aa: CASSLAGGGGYGYTF

abundance: -
d_gene: -
j_gene: TRBJ2-7
v_gene: TRBV5-1
CDR3nt: TGCGCCAGCAGCTTGACAGGGACCTCCTACGAGCAGTACTTC
CDR3aa: CASSLTGTSYEQYF

abundance: -
d_gene: -
j_gene: TRBJ2-1
v_gene: TRBV5-1
CDR3nt: TGCGCCAGCAGCTTAAATAGCAATGAGCAGTTCTTC
CDR3aa: CASSLNSNEQFF

abundance: -
d_gene: TRBD2
j_gene: TRBJ2-7
v_gene: TRBV27
CDR3nt: TGTGCCAGCAGTAAAGCCAAAACCCCAGGCGGACTAGCGGGAGAAACCTCCTACGAGCAGTACTTC
CDR3aa: CASSKAKTPGGLAGETSYEQYF

abundance: -
d_gene: -
j_gene: TRBJ2-3
v_gene: TRBV27
CDR3nt: TGTGCCAGCAAATGGGCAGGGAGCACAGATACGCAGTATTTT
CDR3aa: CASKWAGSTDTQYF

abundance: -
d_gene: -
j_gene: TRBJ2-1
v_gene: TRBV21-1
CDR3nt: TGTGCCAGCAGCAGTACAGGGTTGGGAGTTACAAGGGAGTTCTTC
CDR3aa: CASSSTGLGVTREFF

abundance: once
d_gene: TRBD1
j_gene: TRBJ2-5
v_gene: TRBV5-4
CDR3nt: TGTGCCAGCAGCCAGAACAGGGGGAGAAAGACCCAGTACTTC
CDR3aa: CASSQNRGRKTQYF

abundance: few
d_gene: -
j_gene: TRBJ1-1
v_gene: TRBV15
CDR3nt: TGTGCCACCAGCTACTCGGGTGACTGGGGCAAGATGAACACTGAAGCTTTCTTT
CDR3aa: CATSYSGDWGKMNTEAFF

abundance: -
d_gene: -
j_gene: TRBJ1-2
v_gene: TRBV28
CDR3nt: TGTGCCAGCAGCCTTCAGGGGCCCGGTGGCTACACCTTC
CDR3aa: CASSLQGPGGYTF

abundance: -
d_gene: -
j_gene: TRBJ2-5
v_gene: TRBV28
CDR3nt: TGTGCCAGCATCAACTCCCAAGAGACCCAGTACTTC
CDR3aa: CASINSQETQYF

abundance: -
d_gene: -
j_gene: TRBJ2-2
v_gene: TRBV29-1
CDR3nt: TGCAGCGTTGTACCGGCAGGGAAGGAGACCGGGGAGCTGTTTTTT
CDR3aa: CSVVPAGKETGELFF

abundance: -
d_gene: TRBD1
j_gene: TRBJ1-2
v_gene: TRBV18
CDR3nt: TGTGCCAGCTCACTACAGGGGATAAACTATGGCTACACCTTC
CDR3aa: CASSLQGINYGYTF

abundance: -
d_gene: TRBD1
j_gene: TRBJ1-4
v_gene: TRBV6-5
CDR3nt: TGTGCCAGCAGCCGAGGGACAGGGGTTACGGGAAAACTGTTTTTT
CDR3aa: CASSRGTGVTGKLFF

abundance: -
d_gene: TRBD2
j_gene: TRBJ2-3
v_gene: TRBV4-2
CDR3nt: TGTGCCAGCAGCCGCCTCCGGGACTATCTCACAGATACGCAGTATTTT
CDR3aa: CASSRLRDYLTDTQYF

abundance: -
d_gene: -
j_gene: TRBJ1-5
v_gene: TRBV27
CDR3nt: TGTGCCAGCAGTAGGTCAGGGATGAATCAGCCCCAGCATTTT
CDR3aa: CASSRSGMNQPQHF

abundance: -
d_gene: -
j_gene: TRBJ2-1
v_gene: TRBV29-1
CDR3nt: TGCAGCGTCCCCGGACGGGACTCCTGGGGCAATGAGCAGTTCTTC
CDR3aa: CSVPGRDSWGNEQFF

abundance: -
d_gene: -
j_gene: TRBJ1-4
v_gene: TRBV15
CDR3nt: TGTGCCACCAGCAGAGATGGGACCTATGAAAAACTGTTTTTT
CDR3aa: CATSRDGTYEKLFF

abundance: -
d_gene: -
j_gene: TRBJ1-1
v_gene: TRBV6-1
CDR3nt: TGTGCCAGCAGTGAACTGCCCCTACCTAACACTGAAGCTTTCTTT
CDR3aa: CASSELPLPNTEAFF

abundance: once
d_gene: -
j_gene: TRBJ2-7
v_gene: TRBV2
CDR3nt: TGTGCCAGCAGCGGACAGCTCCTCTCCTACGAGCAGTACTTC
CDR3aa: CASSGQLLSYEQYF

abundance: -
d_gene: -
j_gene: TRBJ2-3
v_gene: TRBV10-2
CDR3nt: TGCGCCAGCAGTGAATTAGCAACAGATACGCAGTATTTT
CDR3aa: CASSELATDTQYF

abundance: -
d_gene: TRBD2
j_gene: TRBJ2-7
v_gene: TRBV7-7
CDR3nt: TGTGCCAGCAGCTCGGGACTAGCGAGAGCCTACGAGCAGTACTTC
CDR3aa: CASSSGLARAYEQYF

abundance: -
d_gene: TRBD1
j_gene: TRBJ1-1
v_gene: TRBV29-1
CDR3nt: TGCAGCGCACTATACAGGGGAGGGACTGAAGCTTTCTTT
CDR3aa: CSALYRGGTEAFF

abundance: -
d_gene: -
j_gene: TRBJ1-1
v_gene: TRBV9
CDR3nt: TGTGCCAGCAGCGTTCAGGGCATGAACACTGAAGCTTTCTTT
CDR3aa: CASSVQGMNTEAFF

abundance: -
d_gene: -
j_gene: TRBJ1-1
v_gene: TRBV15
CDR3nt: TGTGCCACCAGCAGAGGAGTCAGGGACACTGAAGCTTTCTTT
CDR3aa: CATSRGVRDTEAFF

abundance: -
d_gene: TRBD1
j_gene: TRBJ1-1
v_gene: TRBV18
CDR3nt: TGTGCCAGCTCACCTAGACAGGACAGGGGGCTCTTGAACACTGAAGCTTTCTTT
CDR3aa: CASSPRQDRGLLNTEAFF

abundance: -
d_gene: TRBD1
j_gene: TRBJ1-2
v_gene: TRBV30
CDR3nt: TGTGCCTGGAGTTATTCCGGGACAGATGGCTACACCTTC
CDR3aa: CAWSYSGTDGYTF

abundance: -
d_gene: TRBD2
j_gene: TRBJ2-7
v_gene: TRBV5-1
CDR3nt: TGCGCCAGCAGCTTCACTAGCGGGAACTCCTACGAGCAGTACTTC
CDR3aa: CASSFTSGNSYEQYF

abundance: -
d_gene: -
j_gene: TRBJ1-2
v_gene: TRBV2
CDR3nt: TGTGCCAGCAGTGCCTCCCTCCAGGGCAACTATGGCTACACCTTC
CDR3aa: CASSASLQGNYGYTF

abundance: -
d_gene: -
j_gene: TRBJ1-3
v_gene: TRBV27
CDR3nt: TGTGCCAGCAGTTTATCCCCGAACTCTGGAAACACCATATATTTT
CDR3aa: CASSLSPNSGNTIYF

abundance: -
d_gene: -
j_gene: TRBJ2-3
v_gene: TRBV11-2
CDR3nt: TGTGCCAGCAGCTTACGAGGGGCTACAGATACGCAGTATTTT
CDR3aa: CASSLRGATDTQYF

abundance: -
d_gene: -
j_gene: TRBJ1-2
v_gene: TRBV7-2
CDR3nt: TGTGCCAGCAGCGGTACAAACTATGGCTACACCTTC
CDR3aa: CASSGTNYGYTF

abundance: -
d_gene: TRBD2
j_gene: TRBJ2-3
v_gene: TRBV7-3
CDR3nt: TGTGCCAGCAGCCGAAGGACTAGCGGGAGTTCAGATACGCAGTATTTT
CDR3aa: CASSRRTSGSSDTQYF

abundance: few
d_gene: -
j_gene: TRBJ1-4
v_gene: TRBV4-1
CDR3nt: TGCGCCAGCCGATATACAGGGAAGGATGAAAAACTGTTTTTT
CDR3aa: CASRYTGKDEKLFF

abundance: few
d_gene: -
j_gene: TRBJ1-2
v_gene: TRBV2
CDR3nt: TGTGCCAGCAGTGAACAGGGTCTTCGTGTCTATGGCTACACCTTC
CDR3aa: CASSEQGLRVYGYTF

abundance: -
d_gene: -
j_gene: TRBJ2-7
v_gene: TRBV5-1
CDR3nt: TGCGCCAGCAGCTTGGTTCGGGCTGGAGAGCAGTACTTC
CDR3aa: CASSLVRAGEQYF

abundance: -
d_gene: TRBD2
j_gene: TRBJ2-5
v_gene: TRBV28
CDR3nt: TGTGCCAGCAGCGCCCGGGGGGGGGCTGAGACCCAGTACTTC
CDR3aa: CASSARGGAETQYF

abundance: -
d_gene: TRBD2
j_gene: TRBJ2-1
v_gene: TRBV2
CDR3nt: TGTGCCAGCAGCCGGGGACTAGCGGATCGGTCGGGGCAGTTCTTC
CDR3aa: CASSRGLADRSGQFF

abundance: -
d_gene: TRBD2
j_gene: TRBJ2-2
v_gene: TRBV10-1
CDR3nt: TGCGCCAGCAGCCCCAGACTAGCGGGAGCCGGGGAGCTGTTTTTT
CDR3aa: CASSPRLAGAGELFF